The 24 T cell receptor beta chains presented below share a single source sample, sequenced in a study of cytomegalovirus exposure and HLA in healthy donors. The PCR made use of 60 Vbeta and 13 Jbeta primers. Some clones are missing from TCRdb's copy, which holds only in-frame ones; the method was immunoSEQ multiplex PCR. Counted here are over 70,000 clones, about 70% occurring once; the ten biggest clones make up about 10%. Sequenced sample: PBMCs. The receptors come from a woman aged 50 to 65 in good health and CMV-seropositive.

This clone came up a few times. V usage is TRBV27 and J usage is TRBJ1-1; D remains unclear. Germline V lookup: CDR1 MNHEY, CDR2 SMNVEV (reference sequence). The length of the CDR3 is 14 residues. V dropped 7 bases and J dropped 0 bases, with 12 bases sitting between them. The CDR3 is CASTSGLMNTEAFF. CDR3 nucleotides: TGTGCCAGCACTTCGGGATTAATGAACACTGAAGCTTTCTTT.

The V call is TRBV11-2, the J call TRBJ1-4; 11 bases map to TRBD1. V shed 6 bases and J 6 bases; nucleotides not matched to a gene: 15. The germline V gene encodes CDR1 SGHAT and CDR2 FQNNGV. This CDR3 has 18 amino acids. The CDR3 DNA follows: TGTGCCAGCAGTGAAGACCGGGACAGGGGGGCAATCCATGAAAAACTGTTTTTT. Protein product: CASSEDRDRGAIHEKLFF.

CDR3 in amino acids: CSVEGDTLSYNEQFF. The CDR3 DNA reads as TGCAGCGTTGAAGGGGACACCCTCTCCTACAATGAGCAGTTCTTC. The V call is TRBV29-1, the J call TRBJ2-1, with D maybe TRBD1 (6 bases). V lost 1 base and J 0 bases, leaving 10 bases between the germline ends. From germline, CDR1 is SQVTM and CDR2 ANQGSEA. This CDR3 is built from 15 residues.

In its sample, this clone was seen once. V usage is TRBV28 and J usage is TRBJ1-3; D is uncertain. The CDR3 totals 15 residues. Germline V gives CDR1 MDHEN, CDR2 SYDVKM. With 2 bases removed from V and 0 bases from J, the gap between germline ends came to 8 bases. The CDR3 here is CASSLLQPSGNTIYF. DNA for the CDR3: TGTGCCAGCAGTTTACTACAGCCCTCTGGAAACACCATATATTTT. Full variable domain (rest looked up from reference TRBV28 and TRBJ1-3): DVKVTQSSRYLVKRTGEKVFLECVQDMDHENMFWYRQDPGLGLRLIYFSYDVKMKEKGDIPEGYSVSREKKERFSLILESASTNQTSMYLCASSLLQPSGNTIYFGEGSWLTVV.

This chain joins TRBV28 and TRBJ2-7; 9 bases align to TRBD1. Per the germline V gene, CDR1 is MDHEN and CDR2 is SYDVKM. CDR3 size: 14 residues. With 1 base clipped from V and 5 bases from J, the junction kept 3 bases outside the gene matches. The CDR3 DNA sequence: TGTGCCAGCAGTTTATACAGGGGGCTCGACGAGCAGTACTTC. This sequence encodes CASSLYRGLDEQYF.

The chain recombines TRBV10-3 with TRBJ2-6; 11 nucleotides match TRBD2. With V trimmed by 8 bases and J by 4 bases, 7 bases remained unmatched. The germline V gene has CDR1 ENHRY and CDR2 SYGVKD. CDR3 size: 16 residues. The CDR3 sequence: CAIGTSGSLGANVLTF. CDR3 bases: TGTGCCATCGGGACTAGCGGATCTCTCGGGGCCAACGTCCTGACTTTC.

The V and J genes are TRBV30 and TRBJ2-2, with D maybe TRBD2 (6 bases). CDR1 is GTSNPN and CDR2 is SVGIG in the germline V gene (reference sequence). The CDR3 consists of 14 residues. V shed 3 bases and J shed 4 bases, with 12 bases lying between them. The CDR3 protein is CAWSRRRATGELFF. The CDR3, as DNA: TGTGCCTGGAGCCGGCGGAGGGCCACCGGGGAGCTGTTTTTT.

The chain has TRBV7-3 and TRBJ2-1; unclear D gene. Germline-derived CDR1 and CDR2 are SGHTA and FQGTGA. Trimming left V 1 base short and J 9 bases short, with 7 bases between. This CDR3 has 12 amino acids. The CDR3, as DNA: TGTGCCAGCAGCTTAAGCGGCGCTGAGCAGTTCTTC. Translated: CASSLSGAEQFF.

This clone was observed a few times. The chain joins TRBV30 to TRBJ1-2; perhaps TRBD1 as D (6 bases). V was clipped by 2 bases and J by 9 bases, with 22 bases between them. CDR3 length: 15 amino acids. Germline values: CDR1 GTSNPN, CDR2 SVGIG (reference sequence). The CDR3 here is CAWSPQGMTGGCYTF. CDR3 nucleotide sequence: TGTGCCTGGAGTCCCCAGGGAATGACAGGCGGCTGCTACACCTTC.

The V call is TRBV9, the J call TRBJ2-5; the match to TRBD2 covers 15 bases. Germline V gene data show CDR1 as SGDLS and CDR2 as YYNGEE. This CDR3 has 17 amino acids. J lost 5 bases, V lost 2 bases, and 7 bases had no gene match. CDR3 coding DNA: TGTGCCAGCAGCGTGGGACTAGCGGGAGGCCTCCGGGAGACCCAGTACTTC. Translated, it gives CASSVGLAGGLRETQYF. Complete variable domain (other parts from reference TRBV9 and TRBJ2-5): DSGVTQTPKHLITATGQRVTLRCSPRSGDLSVYWYQQSLDQGLQFLIQYYNGEERAKGNILERFSAQQFPDLHSELNLSSLELGDSALYFCASSVGLAGGLRETQYFGPGTRLLVL.

V and J are TRBV10-1 and TRBJ2-5, with 14 bases that match TRBD2. V dropped 6 bases and J dropped 4; count of bases not matched to a gene: 4. The CDR3 has 15 amino acids. Germline CDR1 and CDR2: WNHNN and SYGVQD (reference sequence). Here the CDR3 reads CASSAGTSGRETQYF. CDR3 sequence (DNA): TGCGCCAGCAGCGCCGGGACTAGCGGGAGAGAGACCCAGTACTTC.

This clone was detected only a few times. The chain joins TRBV30 to TRBJ2-7; 7 bases align to TRBD2. CDR3 length: 14 residues. CDR1 and CDR2 (germline): GTSNPN, SVGIG (reference sequence). With 4 bases clipped from V and 0 bases from J, the junction kept 6 bases outside the gene matches. CDR3 amino acids: CAWKRDGTSYEQYF. The CDR3 nucleotides read TGTGCCTGGAAGCGGGACGGTACCTCCTACGAGCAGTACTTC.

The chain combines TRBV6-1 with TRBJ2-3; 8 nucleotides agree with TRBD1. V lost 3 bases and J lost 8; bases outside the gene matches: 7. The CDR3 spans 14 residues. Germline values: CDR1 MNHNS, CDR2 SASEGT. CDR3 sequence (DNA): TGTGCCAGCAGTGATCCCGGACAGGGCGCTACGCAGTATTTT. It specifies CASSDPGQGATQYF.

In DNA, the CDR3 is TGCGCCAGCAGCCAAGAAGATCGAGGGTTAGCCAAAAACATTCAGTACTTC. It translates to CASSQEDRGLAKNIQYF. The chain has TRBV4-3 and TRBJ2-4, with a weak D call TRBD2 (5 bases). The ends were cut back, 0 bases at V and 0 bases at J, with 12 bases in the middle. CDR1 is LGHNA and CDR2 is YSLEER in the germline V gene. The CDR3 is made up of 17 amino acids.

This sequence joins TRBV2 and TRBJ1-5; D remains ambiguous. Between the trimmed V and J ends, which lost 5 bases and 1 base, there was a span of 9 bases. CDR3 length: 14 amino acids. Germline values: CDR1 SNHLY, CDR2 FYNNEI. The CDR3 DNA reads TGTGCCAGCAGTATTGGCAGAAGCAATCAGCCCCAGCATTTT. Its translation is CASSIGRSNQPQHF.

The gene calls are TRBV28 and TRBJ1-4; 9 nucleotides match TRBD1. V lost 5 bases to trimming and J lost 7 bases; unmatched junction nucleotides: 5. This CDR3 spans 14 amino acids. Per germline, CDR1 MDHEN and CDR2 SYDVKM. CDR3 residues: CASSRDREVEKLFF. For the CDR3, the DNA is TGTGCCAGCAGTCGGGACAGGGAGGTTGAAAAACTGTTTTTT.

About this clone itself: It is unclear where the CDR3 begins or ends on the DNA, so no DNA is shown, and the CDR3 is as TCRdb lists it. V and J are TRBV30 and TRBJ1-1. The CDR3 adds up to 16 amino acids, both ends counted. CDR1 and CDR2 from the germline V gene are GTSNPN and SVGIG (reference sequence). The CDR3 is CAWSVDTWELSLGAFF.

This clone was detected only a few times. The chain has TRBV18 and TRBJ2-3; D remains ambiguous. Per germline, CDR1 KGHSH and CDR2 LQKENI. The V end lost 2 bases, the J end lost 0 bases, and 3 bases lay between the germline ends. This CDR3 is 13 amino acids long. The DNA for the CDR3 is TGTGCCAGCTCACCAGGCAGCACAGATACGCAGTATTTT. Translation: CASSPGSTDTQYF.

DNA for the CDR3: TGTGCCAGCACCCTGGGGCAGGTGTTACAGCCCCAGCATTTT. Its translation is CASTLGQVLQPQHF. V is TRBV2 and J is TRBJ1-5, with D maybe TRBD1 (5 bases). Germline CDR1 SNHLY, CDR2 FYNNEI. CDR3 length equals 14 residues. The ends were cut back, 7 bases at V and 7 bases at J, with 17 bases in the middle.

This clone is medium-sized (0.01 to 0.1%) within its sample. This rearrangement joins TRBV6-1 to TRBJ2-5; 7 bases are shared with TRBD1. This CDR3 comprises 16 residues. The J segment lost 2 bases and the V segment lost 2 bases, leaving 8 bases of the junction unmatched. Germline CDR1 reads MNHNS; CDR2 reads SASEGT. The CDR3 DNA reads TGTGCCAGCAGTGAAATTCCGGGACAGAGGCAAGAGACCCAGTACTTC. This sequence encodes CASSEIPGQRQETQYF.

This clone was counted only a few times. The chain joins TRBV27 to TRBJ1-2; 7 bases are shared with TRBD1. The CDR3 loop spans 16 amino acids. With V trimmed by 4 bases and J by 1 base, 9 bases remained unmatched. The V gene's germline CDR1 is MNHEY and CDR2 SMNVEV (reference sequence). The CDR3 bases are TGTGCCAGCAGTTATACCGGGACAGAAAGTAACTATGGCTACACCTTC. It translates to CASSYTGTESNYGYTF.

J is TRBJ1-1 and V is TRBV5-5; D not certain. V lost 1 base to trimming and J lost 1 base, with 5 bases between them. The CDR3 runs 13 residues. Germline assignment: CDR1 SGHKS and CDR2 YYEKEE (reference sequence). The CDR3 region is CASSLIQNTEAFF. In DNA form, the CDR3 reads TGTGCCAGCAGCTTGATACAGAACACTGAAGCTTTCTTT.

This rearrangement joins TRBV7-2 to TRBJ1-2; D might be TRBD1 (5 bases). The CDR3 length is 12 residues. Trimming took off 4 bases at V and 6 bases at J, with 9 bases between the two ends. Germline V gene sequence: CDR1 SGHTA, CDR2 FQGNSA. In DNA, the CDR3 is TGTGCCAGCAGCTGGGGCAGGGATGGCTACACCTTC. It is translated as CASSWGRDGYTF.

The V and J genes are TRBV18 and TRBJ2-2; 7 bases agree with TRBD2. The V gene's germline CDR1 is KGHSH and CDR2 LQKENI. The junction had 6 bases not matched to a gene; V was cut back by 1 base and J by 1 base. The CDR3 runs to 17 residues. The CDR3 is CASSPLSAGLNTGELFF. For the CDR3, the DNA is TGTGCCAGCTCACCACTTTCAGCGGGGTTGAACACCGGGGAGCTGTTTTTT.